A single sample gave rise to the 13 T cell receptor beta chains below, sequenced in a study of blood T cell repertoires in COVID-19. Clones were read by immunoSEQ multiplex PCR, and TCRdb kept only the in-frame ones, dropping some. The table shows approximately 120,000 clones, with more than 70% occurring only once. The sequencing sample was made of peripheral blood. These receptors all come from a human donor in a cohort sampled during active COVID-19.

V gene TRBV6-1 combines with J gene TRBJ1-6; 9 positions match TRBD1. Germline V gene lookup returns CDR1 MNHNS and CDR2 SASEGT. The V segment lost 0 bases and the J segment 9 bases; nucleotides outside the gene matches: 6. The CDR3 is 16 residues long. The CDR3 spells CASSEALGQGSSPLHF. The CDR3 bases are TGTGCCAGCAGTGAAGCGCTTGGACAGGGGTCTTCACCCCTCCACTTT.

The J gene is TRBJ2-5, the V gene TRBV20-1; D gene unclear. V was shortened by 3 bases and J by 3 bases, with 8 bases between the two germline ends. The CDR3 is 12 amino acids. Germline assignment: CDR1 DFQATT and CDR2 SNEGSKA (reference sequence). The CDR3 DNA reads as TGCAGTGCTAGTCGACAAGAAGAGACCCAGTACTTC. Translated: CSASRQEETQYF.

With regard to this clone: Other DNA sequences in the sample encode the same CDR3. V is TRBV10-2 and J is TRBJ2-2; no clear D gene. V was pared by 4 bases and J by 6 bases, with 12 bases between. The CDR3 consists of 14 residues. Germline V lookup: CDR1 WSHSY, CDR2 SAAADI. CDR3 nucleotides: TGCGCCAGCAGTGGGTTTTTAGTCGCCGGGGAGCTGTTTTTT. Translated, it gives CASSGFLVAGELFF.

This chain connects TRBV5-4 to TRBJ1-1; a weak D match, TRBD1 (5 bases). CDR1 and CDR2 (germline): SGHNT, YYREEE (reference sequence). With 2 bases removed from V and 11 bases from J, the gap between germline ends came to 13 bases. The CDR3 is 12 residues long. The CDR3 region has the DNA TGTGCCAGCAGCTTCGGCAGGGAAGTTGCTTTCTTT. The encoded protein is CASSFGREVAFF. Looking up the rest from reference TRBV5-4 and TRBJ1-1 gives the full variable domain: ETGVTQSPTHLIKTRGQQVTLRCSSQSGHNTVSWYQQALGQGPQFIFQYYREEENGRGNFPPRFSGLQFPNYSSELNVNALELDDSALYLCASSFGREVAFFGQGTRLTVV.

The chain has TRBV5-6 and TRBJ1-4; 7 bases agree with TRBD1. Germline lookup yields CDR1 SGHDT and CDR2 YYEEEE. Losses at the gene ends were 1 base for V and 7 bases for J; bases not matched to a gene: 4. The CDR3 has 14 residues. In nucleotides, the CDR3 is TGTGCCAGCAGCTTGAAGGGGGCGGGTGAAAAACTGTTTTTT. As protein: CASSLKGAGEKLFF.

The rearrangement uses TRBV3-1 (or the pseudogene TRBV3-2) and TRBJ2-1; TRBD2 matches at 9 bases. With V trimmed by 3 bases and J by 4 bases, 10 bases remained unmatched. Germline-derived CDR1 and CDR2 are LGHDT and YNNKEL (reference sequence). The CDR3 covers 17 residues. CDR3 residues: CASSHLVLRGGYNEQFF. The CDR3 DNA is TGTGCCAGCAGCCATCTAGTACTGCGGGGGGGTTACAATGAGCAGTTCTTC.

The rearrangement uses TRBV7-8 and TRBJ1-1, with D unresolved. Germline V CDR1 and CDR2: SGHVS, FQNEAQ. V lost 5 bases and J lost 0, with 7 bases in between. This CDR3 spans 13 amino acids. CDR3 nucleotide sequence: TGTGCCAGCAGCCGGGCCCTGAACACTGAAGCTTTCTTT. Translated: CASSRALNTEAFF.

V gene TRBV28 combines with J gene TRBJ1-3; TRBD1 is a possible D gene (5 bases). V gave up 5 bases and J gave up 3 bases, with 14 bases separating them. Germline loops: CDR1 MDHEN, CDR2 SYDVKM. This CDR3 spans 15 amino acids. CDR3 protein: CASSQWGVGGNTIYF. The CDR3 region has the DNA TGTGCCAGCAGTCAGTGGGGGGTAGGTGGAAACACCATATATTTT.

The chain joins TRBV5-4 to TRBJ2-5; D is perhaps TRBD1 (6 bases). Germline V gene lookup returns CDR1 SGHNT and CDR2 YYREEE (reference sequence). The CDR3 contains 16 residues. V dropped 4 bases and J dropped 3 bases, with 19 bases sitting between them. The CDR3 DNA is TGTGCCAGCAGCCAGACATCCCGGGACAAGAAAGAGACCCAGTACTTC. Protein sequence: CASSQTSRDKKETQYF.

V and J are TRBV11-3 and TRBJ2-5, with 9 nucleotides matching TRBD2. The CDR3 runs to 14 residues. Losses at the gene ends were 1 base for V and 4 bases for J; bases not matched to a gene: 1. The germline V gene encodes CDR1 SGHNT and CDR2 YENEEA. This CDR3 is CASSLGGGGETQYF. The CDR3 bases are TGTGCCAGCAGCTTAGGCGGGGGGGGAGAGACCCAGTACTTC.

This chain connects TRBV6-1 to TRBJ2-2; D perhaps matches TRBD1 (6 bases). CDR3 length equals 16 residues. CDR1 is MNHNS and CDR2 is SASEGT in the germline V gene. Trimming pared 3 bases from V and 13 bases from J, leaving 24 bases between. The CDR3 sequence: CASSDNPGTISFWLFF. The CDR3 bases are TGTGCCAGCAGTGACAACCCCGGGACAATTTCGTTTTGGCTGTTTTTT.

This sequence joins TRBV19 and TRBJ1-2, with D maybe TRBD1 (5 bases). The germline V and J ends were trimmed by 1 base and 8 bases, with 11 bases remaining between them. This CDR3 has 13 residues. The germline gives CDR1 LNHDA, CDR2 SQIVND (reference sequence). Here the CDR3 reads CASSIVYGGGYTF. The DNA for the CDR3 is TGTGCCAGTAGTATAGTGTACGGGGGGGGCTACACCTTC.

The chain has TRBV5-1 and TRBJ2-3; 16 bases map to TRBD2. The CDR3 extends over 18 amino acids. J was trimmed by 3 bases and V by 0 bases; bases with no gene match: 4. Germline CDR1 reads SGHRS; CDR2 reads YFSETQ. CDR3 residues: CASSLAGLAGGLTDTQYF. The CDR3 DNA sequence: TGCGCCAGCAGCTTGGCGGGACTAGCGGGAGGGTTAACAGATACGCAGTATTTT. Combining the CDR3 with reference TRBV5-1 and TRBJ2-3 gives the whole variable domain KAGVTQTPRYLIKTRGQQVTLSCSPISGHRSVSWYQQTPGQGLQFLFEYFSETQRNKGNFPGRFSGRQFSNSRSEMNVSTLELGDSALYLCASSLAGLAGGLTDTQYFGPGTRLTVL.